This T cell receptor beta chain was recorded in a study of shared clonotypes between healthy human individuals. The authors distributed each subset's genomic DNA evenly over several immunoSEQ plates. Method: immunoSEQ multiplex PCR; TCRdb's copy keeps in-frame clones and lacks some. The repertoire includes millions of clones, 85% to 95% of them detected once, and more than 1.5% sits in the top ten. The naive CD8 subset, CD45RO-negative cells positively selected for CCR7, excluded terminally differentiated effector memory CD45RA+ cells. The sample consisted of naive CD8+ T cells from PBMCs. This receptor was identified in a young man in good health. Some clones in this sample may be carry-over from other donors' samples.

DNA of the CDR3: TGCGCCAGCAGCTTGCGAACCGGGACAGTGGGAAACACCATATATTTT. Residues: CASSLRTGTVGNTIYF. This rearrangement joins TRBV5-1 to TRBJ1-3, with 7 bases matching TRBD1. Germline-derived CDR1 and CDR2 are SGHRS and YFSETQ. This CDR3 comprises 16 residues. With 1 base clipped from V and 4 bases from J, the junction kept 8 bases outside the gene matches.